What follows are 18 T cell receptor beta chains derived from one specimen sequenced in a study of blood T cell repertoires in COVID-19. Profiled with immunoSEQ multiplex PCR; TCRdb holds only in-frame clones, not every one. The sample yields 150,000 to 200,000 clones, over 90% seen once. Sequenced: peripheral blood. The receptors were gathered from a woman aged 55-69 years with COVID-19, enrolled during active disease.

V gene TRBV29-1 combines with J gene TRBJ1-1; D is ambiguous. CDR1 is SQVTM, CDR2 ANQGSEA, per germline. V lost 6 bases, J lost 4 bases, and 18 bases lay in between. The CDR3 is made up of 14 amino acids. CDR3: CSVHPTGSITEAFF. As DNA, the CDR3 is TGCAGCGTCCATCCTACCGGGAGCATCACTGAAGCTTTCTTT.

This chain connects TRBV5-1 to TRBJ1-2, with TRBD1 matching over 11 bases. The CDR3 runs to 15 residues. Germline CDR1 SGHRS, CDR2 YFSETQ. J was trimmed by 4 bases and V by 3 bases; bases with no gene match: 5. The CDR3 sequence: CASSSGQGGFYGYTF. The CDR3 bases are TGCGCCAGCAGCTCGGGACAGGGGGGATTCTATGGCTACACCTTC.

The CDR3 region is CATSDGTVYNEQFF. For the CDR3, the DNA is TGTGCCACCAGTGACGGGACAGTATACAATGAGCAGTTCTTC. The V and J genes are TRBV24-1 and TRBJ2-1, with 7 bases that match TRBD1. CDR1 and CDR2 from the germline V gene are KGHDR and SFDVKD. J was trimmed by 4 bases and V by 4 bases; bases with no gene match: 3. This CDR3 is 14 amino acids long.

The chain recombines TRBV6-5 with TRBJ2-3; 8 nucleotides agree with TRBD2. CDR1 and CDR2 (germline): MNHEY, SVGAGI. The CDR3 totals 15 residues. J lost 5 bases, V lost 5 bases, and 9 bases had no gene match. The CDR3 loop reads CASSSLGLVGDTQYF. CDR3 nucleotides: TGTGCCAGCAGTAGCCTGGGACTAGTGGGAGATACGCAGTATTTT.

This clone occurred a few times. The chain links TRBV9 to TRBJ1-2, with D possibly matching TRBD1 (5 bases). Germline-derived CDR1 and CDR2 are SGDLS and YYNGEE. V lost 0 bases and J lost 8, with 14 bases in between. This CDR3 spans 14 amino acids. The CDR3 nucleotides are TGTGCCAGCAGCGTAGCGGGCAGGGAGGGCGGCTACACCTTC. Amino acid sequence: CASSVAGREGGYTF.

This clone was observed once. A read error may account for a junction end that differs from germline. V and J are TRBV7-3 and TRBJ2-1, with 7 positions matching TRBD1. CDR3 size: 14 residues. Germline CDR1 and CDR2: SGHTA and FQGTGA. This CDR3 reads CASSTGDAYSEQFF. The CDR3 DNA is TGTGCCAGCAGCACAGGGGACGCGTACAGTGAGCAGTTCTTC.

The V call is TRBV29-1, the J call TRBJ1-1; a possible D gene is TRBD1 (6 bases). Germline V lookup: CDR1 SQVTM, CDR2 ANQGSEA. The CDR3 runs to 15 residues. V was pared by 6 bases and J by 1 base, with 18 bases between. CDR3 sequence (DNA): TGCAGCGTAGAAAAGACAGGCGACCCGAACACTGAAGCTTTCTTT. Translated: CSVEKTGDPNTEAFF.

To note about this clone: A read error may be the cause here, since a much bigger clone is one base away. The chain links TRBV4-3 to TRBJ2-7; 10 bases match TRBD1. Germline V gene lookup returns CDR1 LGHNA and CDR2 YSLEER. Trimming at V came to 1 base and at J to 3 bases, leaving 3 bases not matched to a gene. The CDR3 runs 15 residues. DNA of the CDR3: TGCGCCAGCAGCCAAGCCGGGACAGGGGTCTACGAGCAGTACTTC. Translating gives CASSQAGTGVYEQYF.

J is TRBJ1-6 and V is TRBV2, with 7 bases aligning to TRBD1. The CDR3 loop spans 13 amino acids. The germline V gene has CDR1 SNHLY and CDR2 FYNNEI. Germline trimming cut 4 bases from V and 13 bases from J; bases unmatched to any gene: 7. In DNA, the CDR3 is TGTGCCAGCAGTGGGGGACAGCCAAGCCCCCTCCACTTT. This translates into CASSGGQPSPLHF.

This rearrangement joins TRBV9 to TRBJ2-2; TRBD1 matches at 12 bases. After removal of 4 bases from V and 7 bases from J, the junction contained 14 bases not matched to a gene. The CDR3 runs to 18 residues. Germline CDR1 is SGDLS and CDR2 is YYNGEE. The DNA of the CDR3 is TGTGCCAGCAGCCACCCCCGGGGGACAGGGGGCCGGGACGGGGAGCTGTTTTTT. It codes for CASSHPRGTGGRDGELFF.

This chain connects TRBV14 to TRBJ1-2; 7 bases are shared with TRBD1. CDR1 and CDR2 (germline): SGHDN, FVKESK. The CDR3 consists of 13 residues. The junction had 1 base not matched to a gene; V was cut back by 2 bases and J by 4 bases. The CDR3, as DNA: TGTGCCAGCAGCCAAAGGACAGGCTATGGCTACACCTTC. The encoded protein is CASSQRTGYGYTF.

DNA of the CDR3: TGTGCCAGCAGCTTAAGCGGGGGGACCTACAATGAGCAGTTCTTC. Its translation: CASSLSGGTYNEQFF. The chain couples TRBV7-3 to TRBJ2-1; 8 nucleotides align to TRBD2. The CDR3 covers 15 residues. CDR1 is SGHTA, CDR2 FQGTGA, per germline. V lost 1 base and J lost 2; bases outside the gene matches: 1.

DNA of the CDR3: TGTGCCAGCAGTTTCTCACACAGGGCTTCACCCCTCCACTTT. Its translation is CASSFSHRASPLHF. V and J are TRBV7-3 and TRBJ1-6; possibly TRBD1 for D (6 bases). CDR1 SGHTA and CDR2 FQGTGA come from the germline V gene. This CDR3 spans 14 amino acids. Trimming shortened V by 6 bases and J by 9 bases, and 15 bases separated the two germline ends.

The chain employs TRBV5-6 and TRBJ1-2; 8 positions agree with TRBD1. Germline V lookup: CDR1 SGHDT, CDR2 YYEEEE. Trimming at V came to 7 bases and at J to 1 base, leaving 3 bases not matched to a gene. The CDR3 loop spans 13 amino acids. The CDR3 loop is CASGTGGNYGYTF. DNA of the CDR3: TGTGCCAGCGGGACAGGAGGTAACTATGGCTACACCTTC.

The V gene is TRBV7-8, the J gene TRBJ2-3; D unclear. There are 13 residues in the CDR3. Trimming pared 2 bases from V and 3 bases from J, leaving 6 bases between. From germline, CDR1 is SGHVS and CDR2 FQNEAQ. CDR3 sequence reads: CASSLFSTDTQYF. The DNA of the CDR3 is TGTGCCAGCAGCTTATTTAGTACAGATACGCAGTATTTT.

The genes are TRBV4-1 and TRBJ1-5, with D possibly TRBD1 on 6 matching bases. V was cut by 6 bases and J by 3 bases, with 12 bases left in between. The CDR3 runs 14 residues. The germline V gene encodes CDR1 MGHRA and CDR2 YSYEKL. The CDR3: CASRPTGFNQPQHF. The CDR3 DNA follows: TGCGCCAGCAGACCTACAGGGTTCAATCAGCCCCAGCATTTT.

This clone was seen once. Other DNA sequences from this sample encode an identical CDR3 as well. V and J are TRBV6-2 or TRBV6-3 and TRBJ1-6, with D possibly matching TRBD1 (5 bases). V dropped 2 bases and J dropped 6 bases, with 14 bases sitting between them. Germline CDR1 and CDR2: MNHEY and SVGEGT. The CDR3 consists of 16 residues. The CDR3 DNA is TGTGCCAGCAGTTACGTAAGACAGTTTCCTAATTCACCCCTCCACTTT. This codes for CASSYVRQFPNSPLHF.

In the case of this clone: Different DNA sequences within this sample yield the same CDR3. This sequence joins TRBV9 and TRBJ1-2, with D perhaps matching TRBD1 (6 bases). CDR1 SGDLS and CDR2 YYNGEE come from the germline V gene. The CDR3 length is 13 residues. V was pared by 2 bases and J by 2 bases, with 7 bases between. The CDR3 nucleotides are TGTGCCAGCAGCGTGCAGGGGAACTATGGCTACACCTTC. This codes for CASSVQGNYGYTF.